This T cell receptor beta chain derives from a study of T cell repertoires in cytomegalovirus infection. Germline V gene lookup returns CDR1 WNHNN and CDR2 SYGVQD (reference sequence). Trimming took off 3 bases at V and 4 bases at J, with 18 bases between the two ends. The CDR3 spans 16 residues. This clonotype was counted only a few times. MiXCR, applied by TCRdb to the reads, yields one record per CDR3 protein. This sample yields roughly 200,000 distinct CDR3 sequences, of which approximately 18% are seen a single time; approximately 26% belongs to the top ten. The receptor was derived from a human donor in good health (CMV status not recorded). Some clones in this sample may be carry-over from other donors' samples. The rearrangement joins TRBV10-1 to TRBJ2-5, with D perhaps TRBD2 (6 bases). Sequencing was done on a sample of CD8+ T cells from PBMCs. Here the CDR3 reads CASSESWRESGETQYF. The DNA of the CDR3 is TGCGCCAGCAGTGAAAGTTGGAGGGAGAGCGGAGAGACCCAGTACTTC.